This T cell receptor beta chain derives from a study of CD8 T cells in ankylosing spondylitis. General study results and limits: A TCR beta motif of under 10 highly homologous variants seemed to mark ankylosing spondylitis blood.

This clonotype has only a few counts. Its antigen is still unknown. V was trimmed by 1 base and J by 7 bases, leaving 10 bases between them. CDR3 length equals 13 residues. Germline V gene data show CDR1 as SGHAT and CDR2 as FQNNGV. TCRdb itself ran the 5' RACE reads through MiXCR, one entry per CDR3 protein. The sample records about 250,000 distinct CDR3 sequences, roughly 32% being singletons. The material sequenced was blood, either unsorted or a sorted T cell fraction (not recorded which). The TCR sequence derives from a male donor with ankylosing spondylitis or in good health (not recorded which). This chain connects TRBV11-2 to TRBJ1-1; perhaps TRBD1 as D (6 bases). CDR3 sequence reads: CASSLGGQLEAFF. The CDR3 DNA reads TGTGCCAGCAGCTTAGGTGGACAGCTTGAAGCTTTCTTT.